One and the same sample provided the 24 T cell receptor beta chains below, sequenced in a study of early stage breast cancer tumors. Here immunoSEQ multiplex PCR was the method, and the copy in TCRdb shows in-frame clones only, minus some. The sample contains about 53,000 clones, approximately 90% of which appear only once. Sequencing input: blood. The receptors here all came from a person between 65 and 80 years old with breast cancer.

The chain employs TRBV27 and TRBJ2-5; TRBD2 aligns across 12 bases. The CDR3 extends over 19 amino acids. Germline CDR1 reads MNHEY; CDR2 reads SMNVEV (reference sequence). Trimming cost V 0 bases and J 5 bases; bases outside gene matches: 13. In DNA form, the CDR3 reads TGTGCCAGCAGTTTATCGATATACCGCGGACTAGCGGGGCTGGAGACCCAGTACTTC. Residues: CASSLSIYRGLAGLETQYF.

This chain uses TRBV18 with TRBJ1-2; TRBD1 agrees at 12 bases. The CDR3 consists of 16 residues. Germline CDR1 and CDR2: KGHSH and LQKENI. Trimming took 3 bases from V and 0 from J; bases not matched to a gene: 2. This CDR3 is CASSPGTGGSNYGYTF. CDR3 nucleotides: TGTGCCAGCTCACCCGGGACAGGGGGCTCTAACTATGGCTACACCTTC.

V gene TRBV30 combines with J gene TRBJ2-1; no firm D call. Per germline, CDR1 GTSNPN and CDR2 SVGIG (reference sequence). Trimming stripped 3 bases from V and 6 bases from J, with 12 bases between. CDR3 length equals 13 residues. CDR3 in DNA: TGTGCCTGGAGAGCGTCCGGATCCAATGAGCAGTTCTTC. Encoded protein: CAWRASGSNEQFF. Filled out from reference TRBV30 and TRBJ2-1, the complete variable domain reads SQTIHQWPATLVQPVGSPLSLECTVEGTSNPNLYWYRQAAGRGLQLLFYSVGIGQISSEVPQNLSASRPQDRQFILSSKKLLLSDSGFYLCAWRASGSNEQFFGPGTRLTVL.

CDR3 DNA sequence: TGCGCCAGCAGTGCCCGCGGAGGCGGGGAGCTGTTTTTT. Its protein is CASSARGGGELFF. The rearrangement uses TRBV10-1 and TRBJ2-2; D is perhaps TRBD2 (5 bases). Germline CDR1 reads WNHNN; CDR2 reads SYGVQD (reference sequence). V was clipped by 4 bases and J by 7 bases, with 10 bases between them. The CDR3 totals 13 residues.

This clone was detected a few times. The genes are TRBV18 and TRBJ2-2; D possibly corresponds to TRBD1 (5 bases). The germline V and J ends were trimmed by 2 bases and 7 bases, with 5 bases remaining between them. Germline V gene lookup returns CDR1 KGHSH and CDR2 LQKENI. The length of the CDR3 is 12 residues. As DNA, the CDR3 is TGTGCCAGCTCACCAAGGGGCGGGGAGCTGTTTTTT. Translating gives CASSPRGGELFF.

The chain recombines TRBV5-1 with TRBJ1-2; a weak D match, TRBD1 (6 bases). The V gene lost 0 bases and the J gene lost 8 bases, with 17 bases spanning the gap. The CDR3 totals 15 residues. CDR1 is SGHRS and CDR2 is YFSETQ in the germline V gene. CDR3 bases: TGCGCCAGCAGCTTGGCGGCGGAACAGGGTTACGGCTACACCTTC. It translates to CASSLAAEQGYGYTF.

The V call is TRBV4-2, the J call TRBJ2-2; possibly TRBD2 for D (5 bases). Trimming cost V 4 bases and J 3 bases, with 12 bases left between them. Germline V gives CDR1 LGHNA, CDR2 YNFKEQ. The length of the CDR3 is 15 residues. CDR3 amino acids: CASSLDGVHTGELFF. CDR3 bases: TGTGCCAGCAGCCTAGACGGGGTCCACACCGGGGAGCTGTTTTTT.

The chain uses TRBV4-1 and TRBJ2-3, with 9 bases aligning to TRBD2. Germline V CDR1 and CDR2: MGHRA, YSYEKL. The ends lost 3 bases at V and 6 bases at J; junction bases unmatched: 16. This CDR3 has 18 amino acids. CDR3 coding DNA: TGCGCCAGCAGCCAGACCTTACCGGGACTAGCTTCGGGGGATACGCAGTATTTT. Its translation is CASSQTLPGLASGDTQYF.

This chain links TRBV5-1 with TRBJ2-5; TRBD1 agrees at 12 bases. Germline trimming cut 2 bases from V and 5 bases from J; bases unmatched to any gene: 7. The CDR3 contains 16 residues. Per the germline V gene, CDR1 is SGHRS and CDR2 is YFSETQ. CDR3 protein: CASSFNPGQGAETQYF. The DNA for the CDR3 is TGCGCCAGCAGCTTTAATCCGGGACAGGGGGCCGAGACCCAGTACTTC.

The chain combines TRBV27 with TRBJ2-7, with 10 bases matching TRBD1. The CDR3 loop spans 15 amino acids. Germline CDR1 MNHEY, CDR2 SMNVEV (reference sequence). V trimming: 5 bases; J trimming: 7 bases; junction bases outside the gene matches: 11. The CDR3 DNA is TGTGCCAGCAGTCCGACAGGGGGCTGGACTAGGGAGCAGTACTTC. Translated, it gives CASSPTGGWTREQYF.

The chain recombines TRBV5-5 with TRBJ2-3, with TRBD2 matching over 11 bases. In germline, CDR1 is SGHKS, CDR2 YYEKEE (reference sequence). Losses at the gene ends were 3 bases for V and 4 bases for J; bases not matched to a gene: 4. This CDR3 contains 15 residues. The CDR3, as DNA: TGTGCCAGCAGCTCGACTAGCGGGATTTCAGATACGCAGTATTTT. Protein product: CASSSTSGISDTQYF.

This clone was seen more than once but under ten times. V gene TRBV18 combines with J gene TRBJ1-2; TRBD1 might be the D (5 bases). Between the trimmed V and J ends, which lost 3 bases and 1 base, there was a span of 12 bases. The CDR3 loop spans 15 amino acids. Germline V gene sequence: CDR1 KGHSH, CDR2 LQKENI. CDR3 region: CASSPGAIDNYGYTF. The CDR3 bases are TGTGCCAGCTCACCTGGGGCCATAGATAACTATGGCTACACCTTC.

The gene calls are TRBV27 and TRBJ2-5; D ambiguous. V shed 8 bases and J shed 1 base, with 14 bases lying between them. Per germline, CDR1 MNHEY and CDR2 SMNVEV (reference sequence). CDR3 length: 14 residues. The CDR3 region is CASWAASTQETQYF. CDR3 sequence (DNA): TGTGCCAGCTGGGCAGCCTCAACCCAAGAGACCCAGTACTTC.

The CDR3 sequence: CASYSGWAREETQYF. The CDR3 DNA sequence: TGTGCCAGCTACTCCGGTTGGGCCAGGGAAGAGACCCAGTACTTC. The chain has TRBV6-6 and TRBJ2-5; weak D call: TRBD1 (5 bases). From germline, CDR1 is MNHNY and CDR2 SVGAGI (reference sequence). CDR3 length: 15 amino acids. Trimming shortened V by 8 bases and J by 3 bases, and 19 bases separated the two germline ends.

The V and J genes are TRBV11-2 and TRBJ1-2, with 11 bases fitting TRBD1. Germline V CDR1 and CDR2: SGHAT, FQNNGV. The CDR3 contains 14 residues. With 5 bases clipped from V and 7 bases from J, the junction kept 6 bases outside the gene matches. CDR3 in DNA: TGTGCCAGCAGCCCGCGGACAGGGGGCTCTGGCTACACCTTC. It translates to CASSPRTGGSGYTF.

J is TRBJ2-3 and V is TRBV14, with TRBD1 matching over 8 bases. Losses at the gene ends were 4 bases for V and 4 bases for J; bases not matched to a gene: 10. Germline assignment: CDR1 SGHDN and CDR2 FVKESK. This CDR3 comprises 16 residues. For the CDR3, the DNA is TGTGCCAGCAGCCCAGAGGACAGGGCGAGACCAGATACGCAGTATTTT. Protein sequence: CASSPEDRARPDTQYF.

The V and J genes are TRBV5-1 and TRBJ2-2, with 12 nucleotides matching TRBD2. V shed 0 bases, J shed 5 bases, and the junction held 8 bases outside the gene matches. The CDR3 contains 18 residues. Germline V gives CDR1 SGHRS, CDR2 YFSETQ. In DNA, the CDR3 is TGCGCCAGCAGCTTGGGACTAGCGGGGGCCTCATGGACCGGGGAGCTGTTTTTT. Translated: CASSLGLAGASWTGELFF.

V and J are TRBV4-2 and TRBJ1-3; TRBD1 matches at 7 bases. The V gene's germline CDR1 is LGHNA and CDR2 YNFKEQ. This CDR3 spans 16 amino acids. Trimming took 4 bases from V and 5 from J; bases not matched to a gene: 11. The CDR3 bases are TGTGCCAGCAGCCGGGGGACAGAGTTAGTTAGAAACACCATATATTTT. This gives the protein CASSRGTELVRNTIYF.

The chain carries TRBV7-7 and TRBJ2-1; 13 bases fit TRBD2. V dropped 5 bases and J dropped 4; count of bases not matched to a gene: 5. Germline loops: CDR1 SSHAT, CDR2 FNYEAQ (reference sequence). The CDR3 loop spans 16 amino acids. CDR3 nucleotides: TGTGCCAGCAGCGCTGGACTAGCGGGGGCGTACAATGAGCAGTTCTTC. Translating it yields CASSAGLAGAYNEQFF.

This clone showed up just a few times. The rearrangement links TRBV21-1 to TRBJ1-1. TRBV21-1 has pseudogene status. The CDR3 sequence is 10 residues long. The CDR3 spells CARGGVRAFF. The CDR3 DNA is TGTGCCAGAGGGGGGGTTCGAGCTTTCTTT.

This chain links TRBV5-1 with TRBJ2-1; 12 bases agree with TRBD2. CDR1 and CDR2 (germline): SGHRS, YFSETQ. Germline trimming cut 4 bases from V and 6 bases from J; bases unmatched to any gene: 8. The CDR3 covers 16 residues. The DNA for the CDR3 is TGCGCCAGCAGCAGGACCACTAGCGGGGGGCGCAATGAGCAGTTCTTC. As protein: CASSRTTSGGRNEQFF.

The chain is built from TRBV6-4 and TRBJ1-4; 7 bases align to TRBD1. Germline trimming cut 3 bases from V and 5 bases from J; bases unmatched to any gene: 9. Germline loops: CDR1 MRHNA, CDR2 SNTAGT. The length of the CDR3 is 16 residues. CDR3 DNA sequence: TGTGCCAGCAGTGAGGGTTTACAGGGGTTCAATGAAAAACTGTTTTTT. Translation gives CASSEGLQGFNEKLFF.

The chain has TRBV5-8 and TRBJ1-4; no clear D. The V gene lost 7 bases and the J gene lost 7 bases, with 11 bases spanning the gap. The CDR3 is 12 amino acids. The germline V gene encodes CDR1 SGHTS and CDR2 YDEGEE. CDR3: CASGRVGEKLFF. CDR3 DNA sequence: TGTGCCAGCGGGAGGGTGGGTGAAAAACTGTTTTTT.

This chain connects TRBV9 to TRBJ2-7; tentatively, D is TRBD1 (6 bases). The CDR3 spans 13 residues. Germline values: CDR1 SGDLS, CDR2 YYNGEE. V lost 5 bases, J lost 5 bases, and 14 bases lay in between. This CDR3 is CASSAMNRDEQYF. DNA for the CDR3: TGTGCCAGCAGTGCTATGAACAGGGACGAGCAGTACTTC.